Listed below are T cell receptor beta chains from one sample, sequenced in a study of neurological immune-mediated disorders. One entry per CDR3 protein, called by TCRdb with MiXCR from the 5' RACE reads. The sample yields approximately 40,000 distinct CDR3 sequences, about 14% seen once. Input material: CD4+ T cells from blood. The source is an older woman with HTLV-1-associated myelopathy (HAM/TSP). CDR3s include the opening cysteine and the closing phenylalanine or tryptophan. D genes are given only for firm matches. Expanded clones are given a class, and other clones once, few, many or no size at all.

TRBV12-3/TRBV12-4	many	NA	TRBJ2-2	CASSPGVSYTGELFF	TGTGCCAGCAGCCCAGGGGTATCTTACACCGGGGAGCTGTTTTTT
TRBV5-1	many	NA	TRBJ2-6	CASNLVGSGANVLTF	TGCGCCAGCAACCTAGTTGGCTCTGGGGCCAACGTCCTGACTTTC
TRBV5-8	many	TRBD1	TRBJ1-2	CASSLVGTVYGYTF	TGTGCCAGCAGCTTGGTCGGGACAGTCTATGGCTACACCTTC
TRBV18	many	NA	TRBJ2-5	CASSPSGRVEGKETQYF	TGTGCCAGCTCACCATCGGGGCGGGTAGAAGGAAAAGAGACCCAGTACTTC
TRBV20-1	many	TRBD1	TRBJ2-7	CSAWSTGPYEQYF	TGCAGTGCTTGGTCGACAGGGCCCTACGAGCAGTACTTC
TRBV5-4	NA	NA	TRBJ2-1	CANSLGGTVSYNEQFF	TGTGCCAACAGCTTGGGGGGGACAGTATCGTACAATGAGCAGTTCTTC
TRBV20-1	many	TRBD2	TRBJ2-3	CSAGTSGGDTQYF	TGCAGTGCTGGAACTAGCGGGGGAGATACGCAGTATTTT
TRBV5-5	many	NA	TRBJ2-3	CASSGSGPPLDTQYF	TGTGCCAGCAGCGGATCCGGCCCCCCACTAGATACGCAGTATTTT
TRBV27	many	TRBD1	TRBJ2-6	CASSLSGTGTGANVLTF	TGTGCCAGCAGTCTTTCCGGGACAGGGACTGGGGCCAACGTCCTGACTTTC
TRBV20-1	many	NA	TRBJ1-1	CSARGPHTEAFF	TGCAGTGCTAGAGGTCCTCACACTGAAGCTTTCTTT
TRBV10-3	many	NA	TRBJ1-6	CAISVTGSPLHF	TGTGCCATCAGTGTTACGGGTTCACCCCTCCACTTT
TRBV20-1	many	TRBD1	TRBJ1-1	CSARVPRGRVSNTEAFF	TGCAGTGCTAGAGTTCCCAGGGGGCGGGTTTCGAACACTGAAGCTTTCTTT
TRBV5-8	many	NA	TRBJ2-7	CASSPLRGAYEQYF	TGTGCCAGCAGCCCACTTCGGGGCGCCTACGAGCAGTACTTC
TRBV5-1	many	NA	TRBJ2-3	CASSFRREFVADTQYF	TGCGCCAGCAGCTTTAGGAGGGAGTTCGTAGCAGATACGCAGTATTTT
TRBV5-1	many	TRBD1	TRBJ2-5	CASSLTGTGERAQYF	TGCGCCAGCAGCTTGACCGGGACAGGGGAGAGGGCCCAGTACTTC
TRBV10-3	many	NA	TRBJ1-3	CAIGTLGNTIYF	TGTGCCATCGGAACTCTAGGAAACACCATATATTTT
TRBV5-1	many	NA	TRBJ2-7	CASTPGDRSYEQYF	TGCGCCAGCACCCCTGGGGATCGCAGCTACGAGCAGTACTTC
TRBV20-1	many	TRBD2	TRBJ2-3	CSPYSPNRGGGEYF	TGCAGTCCATATTCTCCTAATCGGGGCGGGGGGGAGTATTTT
TRBV15	many	TRBD1	TRBJ1-4	CATSRDRVNEKLFF	TGTGCCACCAGCAGGGACAGGGTGAATGAAAAACTGTTTTTT
TRBV28	many	TRBD1	TRBJ1-4	CASRGTGGEKLFF	TGTGCCAGCAGGGGGACAGGGGGCGAAAAACTGTTTTTT
TRBV7-8	many	TRBD1	TRBJ2-7	CASTLGTGGSYEQYF	TGTGCCAGCACCCTTGGGACAGGGGGCTCCTACGAGCAGTACTTC
TRBV12-3/TRBV12-4	many	NA	TRBJ1-5	CASSAFNQPQHF	TGTGCCAGCAGTGCCTTCAATCAGCCCCAGCATTTT
TRBV5-1	many	NA	TRBJ2-7	CASSLINTPKDEQYF	TGCGCCAGCAGCTTGATCAACACACCTAAGGACGAGCAGTACTTC
TRBV7-9	few	TRBD1	TRBJ2-7	CASSPMRGTGISYEQYF	TGTGCCAGCAGCCCTATGAGAGGGACAGGGATATCCTACGAGCAGTACTTC
TRBV20-1	medium-sized	NA	TRBJ1-1	CSARAGGREAFF	TGCAGTGCTAGAGCTGGTGGGCGCGAAGCTTTCTTT
TRBV20-1	many	TRBD1	TRBJ2-3	CSAGQFPGADTQYF	TGCAGTGCGGGACAGTTTCCTGGGGCAGATACGCAGTATTTT
TRBV23-1	NA	TRBD1	TRBJ2-7	CASSQAEDRVCEQYF	TGCGCCAGCAGTCAAGCGGAGGACAGGGTATGCGAGCAGTACTTC
TRBV19	many	NA	TRBJ1-6	CASSILSDSPLHF	TGTGCCAGTAGTATTCTGTCCGATTCACCCCTCCACTTT
TRBV29-1	medium-sized	NA	TRBJ1-2	CSVDHFNYGYTF	TGCAGCGTTGATCATTTTAACTATGGCTACACCTTC
TRBV4-1	many	TRBD2	TRBJ2-7	CASSAGGGASYEQYF	TGCGCCAGCAGCGCCGGGGGGGGGGCCAGCTACGAGCAGTACTTC
TRBV7-6	many	NA	TRBJ2-2	CASSLVGAGELFF	TGTGCCAGCAGCTTAGTAGGGGCCGGGGAGCTGTTTTTT
TRBV3-1	many	NA	TRBJ1-1	CASSQDVGFGAFF	TGTGCCAGCAGCCAAGACGTGGGCTTTGGGGCTTTCTTT
TRBV12-3/TRBV12-4	many	NA	TRBJ1-1	CASRLGGGSSTEAFF	TGTGCCAGCAGGTTGGGTGGTGGCAGTAGCACTGAAGCTTTCTTT
TRBV7-2	many	NA	TRBJ1-2	CASSLDGSPRGYTF	TGTGCCAGCAGCTTAGACGGCAGCCCTAGGGGCTACACCTTC
TRBV20-1	NA	NA	TRBJ2-5	CSAIPSGPGQETQYF	TGCAGTGCGATACCGTCGGGACCGGGCCAAGAGACCCAGTACTTC
TRBV24-1	many	NA	TRBJ2-1	CATSGDDSYNEQFF	TGTGCCACCAGTGGGGACGACTCCTACAATGAGCAGTTCTTC
TRBV12-3/TRBV12-4	many	TRBD1	TRBJ1-5	CASSFGGDSLYSNQPQHF	TGTGCCAGCAGTTTCGGGGGGGACAGTCTTTATAGCAATCAGCCCCAGCATTTT
TRBV25-1	many	TRBD1	TRBJ2-3	CASSDDRGHTDTQYF	TGTGCCAGCAGTGACGACAGGGGGCATACAGATACGCAGTATTTT
TRBV24-1	many	NA	TRBJ1-6	CATRPTPLHF	TGTGCCACCCGCCCCACACCCCTCCACTTT
TRBV6-6	many	NA	TRBJ1-5	CASSYPLDGQPQHF	TGTGCCAGCAGTTACCCCCTGGACGGGCAGCCCCAGCATTTT
TRBV19	many	TRBD1	TRBJ1-1	CASSLRDRRNTEAFF	TGTGCCAGTAGTCTGCGGGACAGGAGAAACACTGAAGCTTTCTTT
TRBV5-1	many	TRBD2	TRBJ2-3	CASSSGGWRGGRSTDTQYF	TGCGCCAGCAGTTCTGGAGGTTGGCGGGGGGGCCGGAGCACAGATACGCAGTATTTT
TRBV5-1	many	NA	TRBJ1-3	CASSLDGVGNTIYF	TGCGCCAGCAGCTTGGATGGAGTCGGAAACACCATATATTTT
TRBV29-1	many	TRBD1	TRBJ1-3	CSVSGQGRNTIYF	TGCAGCGTCTCGGGACAGGGGAGAAACACCATATATTTT
TRBV11-2	many	NA	TRBJ2-3	CASLRGVDTDTQYF	TGTGCCAGCCTACGAGGGGTCGACACAGATACGCAGTATTTT
TRBV20-1	many	TRBD2	TRBJ2-3	CSADRGAGAADTQYF	TGCAGTGCGGATCGAGGAGCGGGGGCGGCAGATACGCAGTATTTT
TRBV7-9	many	NA	TRBJ1-1	CASSRLGELPNTEAFF	TGTGCCAGCAGCCGCCTAGGGGAACTACCGAACACTGAAGCTTTCTTT
TRBV15	many	NA	TRBJ1-3	CATSRDWAPQGTGNTIYF	TGTGCCACCAGCAGAGATTGGGCACCACAGGGTACTGGAAACACCATATATTTT
TRBV29-1	NA	NA	TRBJ2-1	CSVLGAIEQFF	TGCAGCGTTTTGGGGGCCATTGAGCAGTTCTTC
TRBV5-1	many	TRBD1	TRBJ2-7	CASSLAGQGGREQYF	TGCGCCAGCAGCTTGGCGGGACAGGGGGGCCGCGAGCAGTACTTC
TRBV20-1	many	TRBD1	TRBJ1-3	CSALTGAGNTIYF	TGCAGTGCCTTGACAGGGGCTGGAAACACCATATATTTT
TRBV5-4	many	TRBD1	TRBJ1-1	CASSLRQGRTEAFF	TGTGCCAGCAGCCTCAGACAGGGTCGGACTGAAGCTTTCTTT
TRBV20-1	many	NA	TRBJ2-1	CSARLYGGLNEQFF	TGCAGTGCTAGATTATACGGGGGGCTTAATGAGCAGTTCTTC
TRBV4-1	many	TRBD1	TRBJ1-4	CASSQGQGTVREKLFF	TGCGCCAGCAGCCAAGGACAGGGCACCGTACGTGAAAAACTGTTTTTT
TRBV19	few	NA	TRBJ1-1	CASKAAGENTEAFF	TGTGCCAGTAAGGCGGCAGGCGAGAACACTGAAGCTTTCTTT
TRBV5-1	many	NA	TRBJ2-3	CASSPEGDSSTDTQYF	TGCGCCAGCAGCCCTGAAGGGGATTCTAGCACAGATACGCAGTATTTT
TRBV12-3/TRBV12-4	NA	TRBD1	TRBJ2-1	CASSQTAGQGLF	TGTGCCAGTAGCCAAACGGCGGGACAGGGGTTATTC
TRBV18	NA	NA	TRBJ2-2	CANSPRTNTGELFF	TGTGCCAACTCACCTCGTACGAACACCGGGGAGCTGTTTTTT
TRBV11-3	many	TRBD2	TRBJ2-1	CASSSRGAQSYNEQFF	TGTGCCAGCAGCTCGCGGGGGGCTCAGTCCTACAATGAGCAGTTCTTC
TRBV28	many	NA	TRBJ2-1	CASGALPAPYNEQFF	TGTGCCAGCGGCGCTTTACCTGCGCCCTACAATGAGCAGTTCTTC